The present T cell receptor (beta chain) was sequenced within a study of regulatory T cells in long-lasting Graves disease. General study findings and limits: The TCR repertoire of persistent Graves' patients was less diverse than that of newly diagnosed ones. Under persistent disease, TRBV28, TRBJ1-2 and TRBJ2-5 were used preferentially.

The time point was: newly diagnosed GD, antithyroid drugs for less than 3 months. The TCR library was made from RNA that had been extracted from PBMCs in TRIzol. A blood draw put about 10 milliliters of peripheral blood into EDTA tubes. iRepertoire HTBI primers and Arm-PCR of CDR3 regions built TCR beta libraries. Via MiXCR, TCRdb re-called the multiplex PCR reads, giving one row per CDR3 protein. The data contain a few hundred thousand distinct CDR3 sequences, around 16% of them singletons. Note on this clonotype: Antigen: not known.

This CDR3 contains 15 residues. V lost 4 bases and J 7 bases, leaving 14 bases between the germline ends. Germline CDR1 is WSHSY and CDR2 is SAAADI. The same sample was also studied in work on T cells in Graves' hyperthyroidism and ophthalmopathy. This second study says: Among thyroid clonotypes expanded above 0.001, most also appeared in blood.

The source of this sequence is a woman aged 40-49 years with Graves disease. This chain joins TRBV10-2 and TRBJ1-6; weak D call: TRBD1 (5 bases). Sequenced here: peripheral blood mononuclear cells (PBMCs), sampled at new diagnosis, from a patient treated with antithyroid drugs. The CDR3 DNA sequence: TGCGCCAGCAGTGGAGAGGGGCGTTTGAATTCACCCCTCCACTTT. Its protein product is CASSGEGRLNSPLHF.